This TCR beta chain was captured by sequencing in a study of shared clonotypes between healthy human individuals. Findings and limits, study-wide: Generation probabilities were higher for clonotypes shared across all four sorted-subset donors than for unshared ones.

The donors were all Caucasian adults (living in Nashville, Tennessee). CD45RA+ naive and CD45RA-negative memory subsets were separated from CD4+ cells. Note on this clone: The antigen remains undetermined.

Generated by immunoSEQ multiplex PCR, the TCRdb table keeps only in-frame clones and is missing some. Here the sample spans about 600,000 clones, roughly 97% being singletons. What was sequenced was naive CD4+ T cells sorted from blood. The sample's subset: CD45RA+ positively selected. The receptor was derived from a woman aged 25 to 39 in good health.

CDR3 sequence: CASSPRDRDQETQYF. CDR3 bases: TGTGCCAGCAGCCCACGAGACAGGGACCAAGAGACCCAGTACTTC. The chain is built from TRBV5-4 and TRBJ2-5; 7 bases line up with TRBD1. Germline assignment: CDR1 SGHNT and CDR2 YYREEE (reference sequence). J lost 0 bases, V lost 4 bases, and 6 bases had no gene match. The CDR3 consists of 15 residues. Complete variable domain (other parts from reference TRBV5-4 and TRBJ2-5): ETGVTQSPTHLIKTRGQQVTLRCSSQSGHNTVSWYQQALGQGPQFIFQYYREEENGRGNFPPRFSGLQFPNYSSELNVNALELDDSALYLCASSPRDRDQETQYFGPGTRLLVL.